The 21 T cell receptor beta chains presented below share a single source sample, sequenced in a study of T cell responses to AZD1222 COVID-19 vaccine (dated by TCRdb to the early 2020s). This specimen's time point label, per the study, means: baseline before first vaccination. Libraries were made using the immunoSEQ multiplex PCR assay. Sourced from immuneACCESS, this table was stored by TCRdb with only in-frame sequences that have V and J called. A share of the clones is absent; for the studies checked, an unresolved V gene accounts for under half, and the remainder has no known explanation. This sample has 100,000 or so clones in its table, and roughly 91% of those were observed once. Jointly, the top ten make up 9% to 9.5% of the sample. This specimen was peripheral blood, taken on day 0 of AZD1222 vaccination. The receptors derive from an adult in good health.

The count of this clone is one. The rearrangement links TRBV14 to TRBJ1-1; D is undetermined. The CDR3 consists of 14 residues. The germline V gene has CDR1 SGHDN and CDR2 FVKESK. V was pared by 3 bases and J by 5 bases, with 13 bases between. The chain's CDR3 is CASSHKTVGTEAFF. The DNA of the CDR3 is TGTGCCAGCAGCCACAAGACCGTGGGAACTGAAGCTTTCTTT.

This rearrangement joins TRBV18 to TRBJ1-5; no clear D gene. This CDR3 has 13 residues. Trimming removed 1 base from V and 5 bases from J, with 6 bases in between. CDR1 and CDR2 (germline): KGHSH, LQKENI. The CDR3 DNA is TGTGCCAGCTCACCACAGGGTTATCAGCCCCAGCATTTT. This codes for CASSPQGYQPQHF.

V usage is TRBV9 and J usage is TRBJ1-1; 8 bases align to TRBD1. This CDR3 comprises 16 residues. Germline loops: CDR1 SGDLS, CDR2 YYNGEE. Trimming removed 0 bases from V and 4 bases from J; junction bases left unmatched: 8. The CDR3 region has the DNA TGTGCCAGCAGCGTAGCAGGGGGCGTCTCAAGCACTGAAGCTTTCTTT. Protein sequence: CASSVAGGVSSTEAFF.

V gene TRBV10-3 combines with J gene TRBJ2-2, with TRBD1 identical over 8 bases. Germline lookup yields CDR1 ENHRY and CDR2 SYGVKD. The CDR3 is made up of 14 amino acids. V dropped 6 bases and J dropped 1; count of bases not matched to a gene: 1. The CDR3: CAISGQGNTGELFF. The CDR3 region has the DNA TGTGCCATCAGCGGACAGGGGAACACCGGGGAGCTGTTTTTT.

The chain employs TRBV28 and TRBJ2-7; 10 bases are a match to TRBD2. Germline values: CDR1 MDHEN, CDR2 SYDVKM. Germline trimming cut 4 bases from V and 1 base from J; bases unmatched to any gene: 1. The CDR3 has 14 amino acids. The CDR3 bases are TGTGCCAGCAGTTATAGCGGGAGGTCCTACGAGCAGTACTTC. This encodes CASSYSGRSYEQYF.

This chain uses TRBV2 with TRBJ2-7; TRBD1 is a possible D gene (5 bases). Trimming left V 2 bases short and J 3 bases short, with 5 bases between. The CDR3 loop spans 12 amino acids. Looked up from germline, CDR1 is SNHLY and CDR2 is FYNNEI. The CDR3 region is CASSEQGYEQYF. The CDR3 DNA sequence: TGTGCCAGCAGTGAACAGGGCTACGAGCAGTACTTC.

The chain uses TRBV13 and TRBJ2-3, with 9 bases that match TRBD2. The germline CDR1 and CDR2 sequences are PRHDT and FYEKMQ (reference sequence). V gave up 8 bases and J gave up 1 base; unmatched junction bases: 10. The CDR3 runs 16 residues. The CDR3 coding sequence is TGTGCCAGCCGATTAATAGCGGGAGAGGGCACAGATACGCAGTATTTT. As protein: CASRLIAGEGTDTQYF.

This clone was observed once. The chain has TRBV5-4 and TRBJ1-1, with D unclear. This CDR3 spans 14 amino acids. The germline V and J ends were trimmed by 4 bases and 1 base, with 11 bases remaining between them. Germline V gives CDR1 SGHNT, CDR2 YYREEE (reference sequence). CDR3 in amino acids: CASSPTNRNTEAFF. As DNA, the CDR3 is TGTGCCAGCAGCCCGACAAATCGGAACACTGAAGCTTTCTTT.

The J gene is TRBJ2-7, the V gene TRBV6-5, with 8 bases aligning to TRBD1. This CDR3 is 14 amino acids long. The J segment lost 4 bases and the V segment lost 6 bases, leaving 8 bases of the junction unmatched. Germline V gives CDR1 MNHEY, CDR2 SVGAGI. The CDR3 spells CASRTTGGVYEQYF. Here the CDR3 DNA reads TGTGCCAGCAGAACTACAGGGGGAGTTTACGAGCAGTACTTC.

This rearrangement joins TRBV5-1 to TRBJ1-3, with 7 bases lining up with TRBD1. Trimming removed 4 bases from V and 6 bases from J; junction bases left unmatched: 7. The germline V gene encodes CDR1 SGHRS and CDR2 YFSETQ. The CDR3 totals 14 residues. CDR3 in amino acids: CASSPDRLTNTIYF. In DNA form, the CDR3 reads TGCGCCAGCAGCCCGGACAGGCTTACAAACACCATATATTTT.

The rearrangement links TRBV5-4 to TRBJ2-5; 8 bases align to TRBD2. The CDR3 runs 15 residues. J gave up 1 base and V 3 bases, and 5 bases lay outside the gene matches. Germline-derived CDR1 and CDR2 are SGHNT and YYREEE (reference sequence). The DNA for the CDR3 is TGTGCCAGCAGCTCCATAGCGGGACCCCAAGAGACCCAGTACTTC. Protein: CASSSIAGPQETQYF. Together with reference TRBV5-4 and TRBJ2-5, the CDR3 gives the full variable domain: ETGVTQSPTHLIKTRGQQVTLRCSSQSGHNTVSWYQQALGQGPQFIFQYYREEENGRGNFPPRFSGLQFPNYSSELNVNALELDDSALYLCASSSIAGPQETQYFGPGTRLLVL.

The chain has TRBV5-1 and TRBJ2-1, with TRBD1 as a possible D gene (5 bases). With 4 bases removed from V and 8 bases from J, the gap between germline ends came to 13 bases. Germline-derived CDR1 and CDR2 are SGHRS and YFSETQ. This CDR3 comprises 13 residues. CDR3 protein: CASSNRPGDEQFF. CDR3 nucleotides: TGCGCCAGCAGCAACAGGCCAGGCGATGAGCAGTTCTTC.

The chain couples TRBV5-1 to TRBJ2-7; 8 nucleotides align to TRBD1. Trimming cost V 4 bases and J 3 bases; bases outside gene matches: 6. Per germline, CDR1 SGHRS and CDR2 YFSETQ. The CDR3 sequence is 14 residues long. The CDR3 protein is CASSIDRGSYEQYF. The CDR3 coding sequence is TGCGCCAGCAGCATCGACAGGGGAAGCTACGAGCAGTACTTC.

The chain combines TRBV18 with TRBJ1-4, with no clear D. Germline CDR1 reads KGHSH; CDR2 reads LQKENI. The V end lost 1 base, the J end lost 0 bases, and 6 bases lay between the germline ends. CDR3 length: 15 residues. The DNA for the CDR3 is TGTGCCAGCTCACCACGAGGGACAACTAATGAAAAACTGTTTTTT. This encodes CASSPRGTTNEKLFF.

This chain joins TRBV6-6 and TRBJ2-5; 9 positions agree with TRBD2. Germline V CDR1 and CDR2: MNHNY, SVGAGI (reference sequence). The CDR3 sequence is 15 residues long. With 8 bases clipped from V and 7 bases from J, the junction kept 14 bases outside the gene matches. The CDR3 sequence is CASARVAGERVTQYF. Written as DNA, the CDR3 is TGTGCCAGCGCCCGGGTAGCGGGAGAAAGAGTGACCCAGTACTTC.

The J gene is TRBJ1-2, the V gene TRBV6-2 or TRBV6-3, with a tentative D call TRBD1 (6 bases). Looked up from germline, CDR1 is MNHEY and CDR2 is SVGEGT. The V and J ends lost 2 bases and 4 bases respectively, with 8 bases between them. The CDR3 has 13 residues. CDR3 DNA: TGTGCCAGCAGTTACGACAGGCTCTATGGCTACACCTTC. The encoded protein is CASSYDRLYGYTF.

This clone was seen more than once but under ten times. The rearrangement joins TRBV30 to TRBJ1-6; no definite D call. With 2 bases removed from V and 12 bases from J, the gap between germline ends came to 11 bases. The CDR3 loop spans 12 amino acids. CDR1 GTSNPN and CDR2 SVGIG come from the germline V gene (reference sequence). For the CDR3, the DNA is TGTGCCTGGAGTTCAACAGCCCAACCCCTCCACTTT. Translated, it gives CAWSSTAQPLHF.

V and J are TRBV4-2 and TRBJ2-7, with TRBD2 identical over 12 bases. Losses at the gene ends were 0 bases for V and 5 bases for J; bases not matched to a gene: 2. The V gene's germline CDR1 is LGHNA and CDR2 YNFKEQ. There are 15 residues in the CDR3. This CDR3 is CASSQERLAGDEQYF. The DNA of the CDR3 is TGTGCCAGCAGCCAAGAAAGACTAGCGGGAGACGAGCAGTACTTC.

This clone showed up just once. The J gene is TRBJ1-4, the V gene TRBV6-1; D is perhaps TRBD1 (5 bases). CDR1 and CDR2 from the germline V gene are MNHNS and SASEGT. V lost 1 base to trimming and J lost 4 bases, with 7 bases between them. This CDR3 region has 14 residues. In nucleotides, the CDR3 is TGTGCCAGCAGTGAAGGGGGCCATAATGAAAAACTGTTTTTT. This translates into CASSEGGHNEKLFF.

This chain connects TRBV27 to TRBJ1-6, with unresolved D. Trimming pared 0 bases from V and 11 bases from J, leaving 8 bases between. There are 13 residues in the CDR3. CDR1 is MNHEY and CDR2 is SMNVEV in the germline V gene (reference sequence). The CDR3 loop reads CASSLSGRTPLHF. Written as DNA, the CDR3 is TGTGCCAGCAGTTTATCTGGCCGGACACCCCTCCACTTT.

A note on this clone: The identical CDR3 is also encoded by other nucleotide sequences in the sample. J is TRBJ1-5 and V is TRBV18; D remains ambiguous. The length of the CDR3 is 13 residues. Germline-derived CDR1 and CDR2 are KGHSH and LQKENI. The V end lost 2 bases, the J end lost 5 bases, and 7 bases lay between the germline ends. This chain's CDR3 is CASSPGRDQPQHF. The CDR3 DNA reads as TGTGCCAGCTCACCAGGAAGGGATCAGCCCCAGCATTTT.